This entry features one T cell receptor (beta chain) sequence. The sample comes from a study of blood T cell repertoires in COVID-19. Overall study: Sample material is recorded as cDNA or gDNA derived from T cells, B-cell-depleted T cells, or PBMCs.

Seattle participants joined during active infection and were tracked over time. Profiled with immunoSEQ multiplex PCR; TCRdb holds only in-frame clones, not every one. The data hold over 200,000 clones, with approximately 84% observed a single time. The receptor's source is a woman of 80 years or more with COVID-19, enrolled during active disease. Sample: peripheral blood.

The CDR3 region has the DNA TGTGCCAGCAGCCCCGCGGGGGGGCTAAACAATGAGCAGTTCTTC. This gives the protein CASSPAGGLNNEQFF. The rearrangement links TRBV6-2 or TRBV6-3 to TRBJ2-1; 9 nucleotides line up with TRBD2. The germline CDR1 and CDR2 sequences are MNHEY and SVGEGT. This CDR3 contains 15 residues. Trimming took 6 bases from V and 5 from J; bases not matched to a gene: 8.